The source of this TCR beta chain is a study of shared clonotypes between healthy human individuals. Partitioning of CD4+ cells yielded a CD45RA+ naive subset and a CD45RA-negative memory subset. Assay used: immunoSEQ multiplex PCR; TCRdb lists only in-frame clones, some missing. The table records some 2.1 million clones, roughly 96% of them present only once. Remarks on this clone: What it recognizes is unknown.

The study, taken as a whole, reports: The genetic and exposure-history diversity represented was limited by few donors. Naive CD4 clonotypes overlapped across a handful of donors at about 5.2%.

Germline V gene lookup returns CDR1 MDHEN and CDR2 SYDVKM. The CDR3 covers 15 residues. V lost 6 bases and J 6 bases, leaving 18 bases between the germline ends. The receptor's source is a man between 18 and 35 years old in good health. V gene TRBV28 combines with J gene TRBJ1-5; D not resolved. Sequenced material: naive CD4+ T cells sorted from blood. The sample's subset: CD45RA+ positively selected. The CDR3: CASRRGKAVGQPQHF. The DNA of the CDR3 is TGTGCCAGCAGACGAGGGAAGGCCGTAGGTCAGCCCCAGCATTTT.